The 20 T cell receptor beta chains presented below share a single source sample, sequenced in a study of shared clonotypes between healthy human individuals. Produced via immunoSEQ multiplex PCR; TCRdb's table is partial and in-frame only. The table shows approximately 1,500,000 clones, with about 98% occurring only once. Sequenced material: naive CD4+ T cells sorted from blood. This sample's subset: CD45RA+ positively selected. The receptors stem from a man aged 30-40 years in good health.

A remark on this clone: This sample also contains other DNA sequences that code for the same CDR3. The V and J genes are TRBV5-1 and TRBJ2-3, with D unresolved. The CDR3 sequence is 13 residues long. The germline CDR1 and CDR2 sequences are SGHRS and YFSETQ. The ends were cut back, 2 bases at V and 2 bases at J, with 6 bases in the middle. CDR3 protein: CASSFPSTDTQYF. The CDR3 DNA follows: TGCGCCAGCAGCTTCCCCTCCACAGATACGCAGTATTTT. Based on the CDR3 plus reference TRBV5-1 and TRBJ2-3, the full variable domain is KAGVTQTPRYLIKTRGQQVTLSCSPISGHRSVSWYQQTPGQGLQFLFEYFSETQRNKGNFPGRFSGRQFSNSRSEMNVSTLELGDSALYLCASSFPSTDTQYFGPGTRLTVL.

This rearrangement joins TRBV27 to TRBJ2-7; 7 bases align to TRBD2. V shed 6 bases, J shed 2 bases, and the junction held 4 bases outside the gene matches. This CDR3 comprises 13 residues. Germline lookup yields CDR1 MNHEY and CDR2 SMNVEV (reference sequence). Here the CDR3 reads CASSFSGAYEQYF. As DNA, the CDR3 is TGTGCCAGCAGCTTCAGCGGGGCCTACGAGCAGTACTTC.

The chain joins TRBV9 to TRBJ2-2; possibly TRBD1 for D (6 bases). Germline CDR1 reads SGDLS; CDR2 reads YYNGEE. V was shortened by 0 bases and J by 7 bases, with 13 bases between the two germline ends. The CDR3 totals 15 residues. The CDR3 DNA follows: TGTGCCAGCAGCGTAGTGGCAGGGGCCCACGGGGAGCTGTTTTTT. Translated: CASSVVAGAHGELFF.

The table lists this clone with a few counts. The V gene is TRBV18, the J gene TRBJ2-3; D remains unclear. Trimming left V 0 bases short and J 5 bases short, with 3 bases between. CDR3 length: 12 amino acids. Germline-derived CDR1 and CDR2 are KGHSH and LQKENI. Here the CDR3 DNA reads TGTGCCAGCTCACCACCGATAGATACGCAGTATTTT. It is translated as CASSPPIDTQYF.

The V and J genes are TRBV14 and TRBJ2-2; D might be TRBD2 (5 bases). Germline V CDR1 and CDR2: SGHDN, FVKESK. CDR3 size: 14 residues. Trimming shortened V by 3 bases and J by 5 bases, and 10 bases separated the two germline ends. The CDR3 sequence is CASSQQGGTGELFF. The CDR3, as DNA: TGTGCCAGCAGCCAGCAAGGAGGAACCGGGGAGCTGTTTTTT.

This CDR3 reads CASSLRGGNNQPQHF. In DNA form, the CDR3 reads TGTGCCAGCAGCTTGAGGGGCGGTAACAATCAGCCCCAGCATTTT. V gene TRBV7-2 combines with J gene TRBJ1-5; TRBD1 is a possible D gene (5 bases). Germline V gene sequence: CDR1 SGHTA, CDR2 FQGNSA. Trimming shortened V by 3 bases and J by 3 bases, and 12 bases separated the two germline ends. This CDR3 is 15 amino acids long. Together with reference TRBV7-2 and TRBJ1-5, the CDR3 gives the full variable domain: GAGVSQSPSNKVTEKGKDVELRCDPISGHTALYWYRQSLGQGLEFLIYFQGNSAPDKSGLPSDRFSAERTGGSVSTLTIQRTQQEDSAVYLCASSLRGGNNQPQHFGDGTRLSIL.

This rearrangement joins TRBV6-1 to TRBJ2-1; 12 bases are shared with TRBD2. V shed 7 bases and J 8 bases; nucleotides not matched to a gene: 9. This CDR3 contains 15 residues. Germline V gene lookup returns CDR1 MNHNS and CDR2 SASEGT. CDR3 protein: CASTQKLAGGHEQFF. The CDR3, as DNA: TGTGCCAGCACCCAGAAACTAGCGGGAGGTCATGAGCAGTTCTTC.

Points on this clone: Different DNA sequences within this sample yield the same CDR3. This chain connects TRBV30 to TRBJ2-7, with D unclear. Trimming took off 0 bases at V and 6 bases at J, with 6 bases between the two ends. The CDR3 has 11 amino acids. Per germline, CDR1 GTSNPN and CDR2 SVGIG (reference sequence). The CDR3 sequence: CAWSVGAEQYF. In nucleotides, the CDR3 is TGTGCCTGGAGTGTTGGAGCCGAGCAGTACTTC.

The gene calls are TRBV11-2 and TRBJ2-7; D is ambiguous. The CDR3 is 15 amino acids. Trimming took 3 bases from V and 7 from J, leaving 19 bases between them. CDR1 and CDR2 from the germline V gene are SGHAT and FQNNGV. The DNA for the CDR3 is TGTGCCAGCAGCTTGGCGTCCGGACGTCTCCGGGAGCAGTACTTC. The encoded protein is CASSLASGRLREQYF.

The V gene is TRBV30, the J gene TRBJ1-1; D possibly corresponds to TRBD1 (5 bases). The CDR3 has 10 residues. V was clipped by 5 bases and J by 7 bases, with 8 bases between them. The germline V gene encodes CDR1 GTSNPN and CDR2 SVGIG (reference sequence). The CDR3 spells CAWLTVEAFF. In DNA, the CDR3 is TGTGCCTGGCTGACAGTTGAAGCTTTCTTT.

The rearrangement uses TRBV11-2 and TRBJ1-1; TRBD1 aligns across 7 bases. Trimming removed 1 base from V and 4 bases from J; junction bases left unmatched: 6. CDR3 length: 15 residues. CDR1 SGHAT and CDR2 FQNNGV come from the germline V gene. The CDR3 here is CASSLVRGRVTEAFF. For the CDR3, the DNA is TGTGCCAGCAGCTTAGTAAGGGGGCGCGTCACTGAAGCTTTCTTT.

The V and J genes are TRBV28 and TRBJ1-2; D not certain. Trimming took off 3 bases at V and 3 bases at J, with 14 bases between the two ends. From germline, CDR1 is MDHEN and CDR2 SYDVKM. The CDR3 extends over 15 amino acids. The chain's CDR3 is CASSFPAGLDYGYTF. The CDR3 coding sequence is TGTGCCAGCAGTTTCCCTGCAGGTCTGGACTATGGCTACACCTTC.

This chain links TRBV19 with TRBJ1-2, with D unclear. From germline, CDR1 is LNHDA and CDR2 SQIVND (reference sequence). Trimming stripped 3 bases from V and 7 bases from J, with 9 bases between. This CDR3 is built from 12 residues. This chain's CDR3 is CASSIFPSGYTF. Here the CDR3 DNA reads TGTGCCAGTAGTATTTTCCCCAGTGGCTACACCTTC.

The chain couples TRBV5-4 to TRBJ2-7; 10 bases agree with TRBD1. Germline CDR1 and CDR2: SGHNT and YYREEE (reference sequence). Germline trimming cut 4 bases from V and 5 bases from J; bases unmatched to any gene: 9. The CDR3 runs 15 residues. For the CDR3, the DNA is TGTGCCAGCAGCGCCCCCGGGACAGGGGTCCACGAGCAGTACTTC. Translation: CASSAPGTGVHEQYF.

As regards this clone: Relative to the germline gene, one junction end is altered; a read error may explain this. J is TRBJ2-2 and V is TRBV2, with D perhaps given as TRBD1 or TRBD2 (5 bases each). Germline CDR1 SNHLY, CDR2 FYNNEI. CDR3 length equals 11 residues. CDR3 bases: TGTGCCAGCGGGCGGGCTGGGGGGCTGTTTTTT. Translated, it gives CASGRAGGLFF. Using reference TRBV2 and TRBJ2-2 for the parts outside the CDR3, the full variable domain is EPEVTQTPSHQVTQMGQEVILRCVPISNHLYFYWYRQILGQKVEFLVSFYNNEISEKSEIFDDQFSVERPDGSNFTLKIRSTKLEDSAMYFCASGRAGGLFFGEGSRLTVL.

The chain couples TRBV10-1 to TRBJ2-7; D is ambiguous. This CDR3 spans 13 amino acids. The germline gives CDR1 WNHNN, CDR2 SYGVQD (reference sequence). The germline V and J ends were trimmed by 3 bases and 2 bases, with 8 bases remaining between them. This chain's CDR3 is CASSERLAYEQYF. The CDR3 DNA follows: TGCGCCAGCAGTGAAAGGCTAGCCTACGAGCAGTACTTC.

The V gene is TRBV7-2, the J gene TRBJ1-1; 9 bases are shared with TRBD1. V shed 1 base and J 1 base; nucleotides not matched to a gene: 1. The CDR3 length is 15 residues. Germline V CDR1 and CDR2: SGHTA, FQGNSA. The CDR3 here is CASSLDRGQNTEAFF. For the CDR3, the DNA is TGTGCCAGCAGCTTAGACAGGGGGCAGAACACTGAAGCTTTCTTT.

V usage is TRBV6-1 and J usage is TRBJ2-2; 12 nucleotides align to TRBD2. The CDR3 runs 15 residues. Germline CDR1 MNHNS, CDR2 SASEGT. Unmatched junction bases numbered 1, after V lost 6 bases and J lost 2 bases. The CDR3 sequence: CASRLAGGNTGELFF. CDR3 DNA sequence: TGTGCCAGCAGACTAGCGGGAGGCAACACCGGGGAGCTGTTTTTT.

V gene TRBV7-9 combines with J gene TRBJ2-1, with TRBD2 as a possible D gene (6 bases). Germline V lookup: CDR1 SEHNR, CDR2 FQNEAQ (reference sequence). Trimming took off 5 bases at V and 1 base at J, with 15 bases between the two ends. This CDR3 region has 16 residues. CDR3 in amino acids: CASSRGGFPSYNEQFF. CDR3 DNA: TGTGCCAGCAGCCGTGGGGGGTTCCCGTCCTACAATGAGCAGTTCTTC.

The chain employs TRBV11-2 and TRBJ2-3, with D perhaps matching TRBD2 (6 bases). The CDR3 is made up of 17 amino acids. CDR1 is SGHAT and CDR2 is FQNNGV in the germline V gene. The V and J ends lost 1 base and 2 bases respectively, with 16 bases between them. CDR3 protein: CASSLGVIAASTDTQYF. The CDR3 nucleotides read TGTGCCAGCAGCTTAGGGGTGATAGCGGCCTCCACAGATACGCAGTATTTT. Full variable domain (missing parts from reference TRBV11-2 and TRBJ2-3): EAGVAQSPRYKIIEKRQSVAFWCNPISGHATLYWYQQILGQGPKLLIQFQNNGVVDDSQLPKDRFSAERLKGVDSTLKIQPAKLEDSAVYLCASSLGVIAASTDTQYFGPGTRLTVL.